The subject of this entry is one TCR beta chain. Its matching antigen is unknown. TCRdb keeps only in-frame clones here, not all; method: immunoSEQ multiplex PCR. Among 150,000 or so clones listed, 84% were seen once. This sample was included in a study of cytomegalovirus exposure and HLA in healthy donors. V gave up 2 bases and J gave up 4 bases, with 12 bases separating them. The CDR3 consists of 14 residues. The germline gives CDR1 SGHTA, CDR2 FQGNSA. The donors were part of the validation cohort, which consisted of more than 90 subjects and was separate from the first cohort of under 750 subjects. Study observations and caveats: Researchers reported that a few CMV-associated chains were confirmed in vitro as CMV antigen-specific.

The V call is TRBV7-2, the J call TRBJ2-7; D call uncertain. This TCR was sampled from a man between 25 and 39 years old in good health and CMV-seropositive. The sample comprised PBMCs. In DNA, the CDR3 is TGTGCCAGCAGCTTATTCGACGGAGCTTACGAGCAGTACTTC. Encoded protein: CASSLFDGAYEQYF. Looking up the rest from reference TRBV7-2 and TRBJ2-7 gives the full variable domain: GAGVSQSPSNKVTEKGKDVELRCDPISGHTALYWYRQSLGQGLEFLIYFQGNSAPDKSGLPSDRFSAERTGGSVSTLTIQRTQQEDSAVYLCASSLFDGAYEQYFGPGTRLTVT.